This TCR beta chain was captured by sequencing in a study of vaccination effects on CD4 cells after COVID-19. Study-level background: Viral peptide pools were used in the ViraFEST assay to expand antigen-specific CD4+ T cells, and sequencing came afterward. General study results and limits: The study enrolled few convalescent patients and sampled no early post-infection timepoints.

The CDR3 totals 15 residues. V was clipped by 6 bases and J by 2 bases; unmatched bases: 9. Germline CDR1 SGHTS, CDR2 YDEGEE. Once cultured for 10 days, the cells underwent separation to obtain CD4+ T cells. Neither prior SARS-CoV-2 infection nor positive nucleocapsid antibodies were present in the vaccine recipients. Days 3 and 7 saw half the medium replaced with IL-2 medium. In regard to this clone: Its antigen is not known.

The table came from immunoSEQ multiplex PCR; TCRdb's copy has only in-frame clones and leaves some out. The repertoire consists of 70,000 to 75,000 clones, with more than 70% occurring once and the leading ten covering about 2%. The receptor was derived from a human donor who received a COVID-19 vaccine. The material sequenced was CD4+ T cells from PBMCs cultured without peptide, taken before COVID-19 vaccination. The chain has TRBV5-8 and TRBJ1-1; TRBD1 aligns across 8 bases. The CDR3 here is CASTIIDRGNTEAFF. The CDR3 coding sequence is TGTGCCAGCACCATAATAGACAGGGGCAACACTGAAGCTTTCTTT.